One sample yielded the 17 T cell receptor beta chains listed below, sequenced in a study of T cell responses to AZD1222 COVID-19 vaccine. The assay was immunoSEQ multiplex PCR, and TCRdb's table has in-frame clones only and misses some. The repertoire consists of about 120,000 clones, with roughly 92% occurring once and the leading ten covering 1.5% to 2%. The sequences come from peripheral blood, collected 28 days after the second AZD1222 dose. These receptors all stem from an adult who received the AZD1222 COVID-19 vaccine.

The CDR3 here is CASSLVRSHEQYF. In DNA, the CDR3 is TGTGCCAGCAGCTTAGTGAGGTCCCACGAGCAGTACTTC. The J gene is TRBJ2-7, the V gene TRBV11-2; no clear D. V lost 1 base and J lost 5, with 9 bases in between. Germline loops: CDR1 SGHAT, CDR2 FQNNGV. The CDR3 runs to 13 residues.

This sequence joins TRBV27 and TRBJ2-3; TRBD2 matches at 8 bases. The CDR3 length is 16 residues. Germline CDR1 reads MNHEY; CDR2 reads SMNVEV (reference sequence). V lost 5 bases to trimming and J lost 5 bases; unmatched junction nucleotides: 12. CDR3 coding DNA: TGTGCCAGCAGTCCATCCCGGGCGGGAGGTGGAGATACGCAGTATTTT. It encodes CASSPSRAGGGDTQYF.

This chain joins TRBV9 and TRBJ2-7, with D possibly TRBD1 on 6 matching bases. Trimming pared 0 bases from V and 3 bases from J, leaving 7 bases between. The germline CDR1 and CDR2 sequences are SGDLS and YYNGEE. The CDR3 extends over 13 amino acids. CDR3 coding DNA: TGTGCCAGCAGCGTAGTAGGGGGCTACGAGCAGTACTTC. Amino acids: CASSVVGGYEQYF.

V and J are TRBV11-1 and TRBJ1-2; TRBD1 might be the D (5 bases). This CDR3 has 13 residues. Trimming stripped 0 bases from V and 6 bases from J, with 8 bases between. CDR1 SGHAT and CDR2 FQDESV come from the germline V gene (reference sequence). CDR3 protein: CASSLAQGDGYTF. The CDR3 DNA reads TGTGCCAGCAGCTTAGCGCAGGGCGATGGCTACACCTTC. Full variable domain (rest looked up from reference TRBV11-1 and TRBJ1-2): EAEVAQSPRYKITEKSQAVAFWCDPISGHATLYWYRQILGQGPELLVQFQDESVVDDSQLPKDRFSAERLKGVDSTLKIQPAELGDSAMYLCASSLAQGDGYTFGSGTRLTVV.

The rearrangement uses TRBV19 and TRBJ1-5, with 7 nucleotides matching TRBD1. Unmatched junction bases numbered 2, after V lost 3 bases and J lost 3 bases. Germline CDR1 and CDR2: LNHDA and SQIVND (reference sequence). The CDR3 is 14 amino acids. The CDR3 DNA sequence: TGTGCCAGTAGTATGGGACAGCTCAATCAGCCCCAGCATTTT. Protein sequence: CASSMGQLNQPQHF.

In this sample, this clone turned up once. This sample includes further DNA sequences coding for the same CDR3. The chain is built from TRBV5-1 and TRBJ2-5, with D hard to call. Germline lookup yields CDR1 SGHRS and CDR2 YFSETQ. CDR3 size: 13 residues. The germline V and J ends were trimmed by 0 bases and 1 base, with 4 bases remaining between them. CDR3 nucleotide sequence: TGCGCCAGCAGCTTGGAGGGCCAAGAGACCCAGTACTTC. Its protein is CASSLEGQETQYF.

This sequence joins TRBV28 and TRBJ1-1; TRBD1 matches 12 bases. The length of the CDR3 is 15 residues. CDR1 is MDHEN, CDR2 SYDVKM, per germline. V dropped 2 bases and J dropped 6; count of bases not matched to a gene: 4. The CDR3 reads CASSLGTGGAAEAFF. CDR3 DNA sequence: TGTGCCAGCAGTTTAGGGACAGGGGGCGCGGCTGAAGCTTTCTTT.

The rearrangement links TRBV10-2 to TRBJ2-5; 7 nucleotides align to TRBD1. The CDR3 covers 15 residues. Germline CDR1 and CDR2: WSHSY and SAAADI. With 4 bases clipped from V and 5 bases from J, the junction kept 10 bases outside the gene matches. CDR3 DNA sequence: TGCGCCAGCAGTGGCGACGGGACAGCTGAGGAGACCCAGTACTTC. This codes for CASSGDGTAEETQYF.

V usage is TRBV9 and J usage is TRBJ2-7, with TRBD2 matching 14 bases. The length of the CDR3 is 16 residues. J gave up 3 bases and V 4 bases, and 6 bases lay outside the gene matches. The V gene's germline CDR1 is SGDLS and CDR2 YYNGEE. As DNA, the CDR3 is TGTGCCAGCAGCACAGGACTAGCGGGAGGAAGCTACGAGCAGTACTTC. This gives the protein CASSTGLAGGSYEQYF.

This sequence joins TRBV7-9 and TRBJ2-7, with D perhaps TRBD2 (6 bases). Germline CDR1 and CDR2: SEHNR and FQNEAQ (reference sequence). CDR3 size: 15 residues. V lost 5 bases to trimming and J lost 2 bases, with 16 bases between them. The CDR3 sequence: CASSVPGTPTYEQYF. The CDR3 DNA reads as TGTGCCAGCAGCGTACCCGGGACTCCTACCTACGAGCAGTACTTC.

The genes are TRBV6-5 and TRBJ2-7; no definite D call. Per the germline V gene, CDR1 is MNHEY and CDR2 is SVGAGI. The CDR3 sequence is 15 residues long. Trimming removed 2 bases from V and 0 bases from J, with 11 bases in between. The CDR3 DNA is TGTGCCAGCAGTTACGGCACACCTGCCTCCTACGAGCAGTACTTC. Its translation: CASSYGTPASYEQYF.

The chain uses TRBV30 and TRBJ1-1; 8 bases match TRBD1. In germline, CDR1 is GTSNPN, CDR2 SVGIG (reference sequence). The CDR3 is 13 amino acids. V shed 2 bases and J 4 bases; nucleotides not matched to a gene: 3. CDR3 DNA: TGTGCCTGGAGTAACAGGGGGTCCACTGAAGCTTTCTTT. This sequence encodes CAWSNRGSTEAFF. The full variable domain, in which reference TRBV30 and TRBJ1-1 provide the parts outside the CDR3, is SQTIHQWPATLVQPVGSPLSLECTVEGTSNPNLYWYRQAAGRGLQLLFYSVGIGQISSEVPQNLSASRPQDRQFILSSKKLLLSDSGFYLCAWSNRGSTEAFFGQGTRLTVV.

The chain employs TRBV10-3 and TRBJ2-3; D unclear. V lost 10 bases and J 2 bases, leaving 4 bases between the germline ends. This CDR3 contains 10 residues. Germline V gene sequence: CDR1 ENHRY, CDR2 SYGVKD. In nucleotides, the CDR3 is TGTGCCAGGTACACAGATACGCAGTATTTT. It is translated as CARYTDTQYF.

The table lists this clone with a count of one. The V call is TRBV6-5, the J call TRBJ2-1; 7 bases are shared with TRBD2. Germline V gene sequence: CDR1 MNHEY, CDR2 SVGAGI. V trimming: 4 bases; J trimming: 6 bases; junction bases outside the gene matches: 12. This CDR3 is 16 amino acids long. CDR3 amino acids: CASSWDPGLQGNEQFF. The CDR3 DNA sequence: TGTGCCAGCAGTTGGGATCCGGGACTACAAGGCAATGAGCAGTTCTTC.

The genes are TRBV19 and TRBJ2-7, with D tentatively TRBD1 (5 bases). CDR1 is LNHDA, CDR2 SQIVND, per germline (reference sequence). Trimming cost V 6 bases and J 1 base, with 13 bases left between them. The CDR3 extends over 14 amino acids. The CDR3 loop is CASSLQAFSYEQYF. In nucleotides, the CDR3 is TGTGCCAGTAGCTTACAGGCGTTTTCCTACGAGCAGTACTTC.

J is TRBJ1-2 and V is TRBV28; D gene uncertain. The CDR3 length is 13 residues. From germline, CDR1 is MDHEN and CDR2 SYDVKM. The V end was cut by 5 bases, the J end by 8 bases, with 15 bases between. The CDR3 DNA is TGTGCCAGCAGTCCTGCGGCCCCCTTGGGCTACACCTTC. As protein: CASSPAAPLGYTF.

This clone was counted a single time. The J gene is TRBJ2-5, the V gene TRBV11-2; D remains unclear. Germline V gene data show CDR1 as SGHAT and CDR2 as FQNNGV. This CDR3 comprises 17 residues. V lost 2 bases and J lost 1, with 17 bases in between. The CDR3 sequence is CASSLLTAAPGQETQYF. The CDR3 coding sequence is TGTGCCAGCAGCTTATTAACTGCGGCGCCGGGCCAAGAGACCCAGTACTTC.